This TCR beta chain was captured by sequencing in a study of long-term antiretroviral therapy in people with HIV. The study, taken as a whole, reports: Controls exceeded HIV repertoires in CDR3 length range. ART was followed by higher diversity that remained below transplant donor controls.

As to this clone: Its cognate antigen is unknown.

The germline gives CDR1 KGHSH, CDR2 LQKENI. The ends lost 2 bases at V and 7 bases at J; junction bases unmatched: 13. The CDR3 is 17 amino acids. Each donor had at least one pre-ART and at least two post-ART PBMC samples. Before DNA extraction, roughly 0.95-10 million cryopreserved PBMC were held in the samples. Runs used v3.0 of the immunoSEQ assay and were done at survey level. The assay was immunoSEQ multiplex PCR, and TCRdb's table has in-frame clones only and misses some. The repertoire holds some 33,000 clones, with approximately 96% as singletons. V gene TRBV18 combines with J gene TRBJ2-2; 7 bases map to TRBD2. The sample was unsorted PBMCs, taken roughly 6.4 years after starting antiretroviral therapy. This TCR was recovered from a young man with HIV. The CDR3 nucleotides are TGTGCCAGCTCACCATCTAGCCCGGGAGGTAAAAACGGGGAGCTGTTTTTT. Translating it yields CASSPSSPGGKNGELFF.